Below are 7 T cell receptor beta chains sequenced from a single sample in a study of vaccination and CD4 T cells after COVID-19. Researchers used the Oncomine TCR Beta short-read assay to sequence DNA from cultured CD4+ T cells. TCRdb processed the PCR reads anew with MiXCR; each CDR3 protein has one entry. The sample contains roughly 10,000 distinct CDR3 sequences, under 50% of which appear only once. These TCRs are of unknown antigen specificity. The treatment denotes: roughly 10-day PBMC culture with coronavirus spike peptide pools or control peptides (ViraFEST assay). The sample consisted of CD4+ T cells from blood, cultured in vitro. The receptors originated from a human donor who had recovered from COVID-19.

The rearrangement uses TRBV4-1 and TRBJ2-2; 8 bases agree with TRBD1. This CDR3 is 18 amino acids long. V lost 0 bases and J lost 4; bases outside the gene matches: 10. Germline V gives CDR1 MGHRA, CDR2 YSYEKL. CDR3 protein: CASSQEWGQGAGTGELFF. CDR3 bases: TGCGCCAGCAGCCAAGAGTGGGGTCAGGGGGCGGGCACCGGGGAGCTGTTTTTT.

Relative to its sample, this clonotype is medium-sized. The chain employs TRBV7-2 and TRBJ1-2; D is unclear. Between the trimmed V and J ends, which lost 5 bases and 0 bases, there was a span of 13 bases. The CDR3 is 15 amino acids. Germline V CDR1 and CDR2: SGHTA, FQGNSA. In DNA form, the CDR3 reads TGTGCCAGCAGCCCTTATAACGAGCCTAACTATGGCTACACCTTC. It encodes CASSPYNEPNYGYTF.

V and J are TRBV2 and TRBJ2-3; 9 bases line up with TRBD2. Germline lookup yields CDR1 SNHLY and CDR2 FYNNEI. Trimming removed 0 bases from V and 3 bases from J; junction bases left unmatched: 1. The CDR3 runs to 15 residues. CDR3 loop: CASSEASGRTDTQYF. CDR3 in DNA: TGTGCCAGCAGTGAAGCTAGCGGGAGAACAGATACGCAGTATTTT.

By share, this clonotype ranks as medium-sized. The chain joins TRBV7-2 to TRBJ2-5; D gene unclear. Trimming removed 6 bases at V and 4 bases at J, with 12 bases between. Looked up from germline, CDR1 is SGHTA and CDR2 is FQGNSA. The CDR3 consists of 13 residues. In DNA form, the CDR3 reads TGTGCCAGCAGTTCCCCCCCTAGAGAGACCCAGTACTTC. It translates to CASSSPPRETQYF.

This clonotype turned up a few times. The J gene is TRBJ2-2, the V gene TRBV7-2; TRBD2 aligns across 7 bases. This CDR3 spans 15 amino acids. V trimming: 1 base; J trimming: 5 bases; junction bases outside the gene matches: 4. Per germline, CDR1 SGHTA and CDR2 FQGNSA. The CDR3 loop is CASSLGLAATGELFF. The CDR3 coding sequence is TGTGCCAGCAGCTTAGGTCTAGCGGCAACCGGGGAGCTGTTTTTT. The whole variable domain, remainder taken from reference TRBV7-2 and TRBJ2-2, is GAGVSQSPSNKVTEKGKDVELRCDPISGHTALYWYRQSLGQGLEFLIYFQGNSAPDKSGLPSDRFSAERTGGSVSTLTIQRTQQEDSAVYLCASSLGLAATGELFFGEGSRLTVL.

V gene TRBV6-5 combines with J gene TRBJ2-7; D uncertain. CDR1 MNHEY and CDR2 SVGAGI come from the germline V gene. V dropped 4 bases and J dropped 4 bases, with 14 bases sitting between them. This CDR3 contains 14 residues. DNA for the CDR3: TGTGCCAGCAGTTTTCCGGACGGTTCTTACGAGCAGTACTTC. This gives the protein CASSFPDGSYEQYF.

The chain is built from TRBV7-9 and TRBJ2-5, with a weak D call TRBD1 (6 bases). CDR1 and CDR2 from the germline V gene are SEHNR and FQNEAQ (reference sequence). The CDR3 loop spans 14 amino acids. The V and J ends lost 2 bases and 3 bases respectively, with 10 bases between them. The CDR3 nucleotides are TGTGCCAGCAGCTTAATGTCAGGGGAAGAGACCCAGTACTTC. Its translation is CASSLMSGEETQYF.